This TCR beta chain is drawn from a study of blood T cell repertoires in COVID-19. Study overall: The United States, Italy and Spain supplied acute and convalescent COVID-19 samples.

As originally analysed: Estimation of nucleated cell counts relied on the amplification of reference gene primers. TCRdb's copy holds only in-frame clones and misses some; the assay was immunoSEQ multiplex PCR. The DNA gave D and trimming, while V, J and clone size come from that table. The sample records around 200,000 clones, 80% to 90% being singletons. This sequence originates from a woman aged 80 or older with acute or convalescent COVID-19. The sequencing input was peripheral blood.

CDR3 loop: CASSEGSRAPQHF. The CDR3 DNA sequence: TGTGCCAGCAGTGAGGGCAGCCGCGCGCCCCAGCATTTT. The rearrangement uses TRBV6-1 and TRBJ1-5; D gene uncertain. CDR3 size: 13 residues. V lost 3 bases, J lost 9 bases, and 12 bases lay in between. The germline CDR1 and CDR2 sequences are MNHNS and SASEGT.